Listed here are 25 T cell receptor beta chains from one sample, sequenced in a study of blood T cell repertoires in COVID-19. The repertoire was sequenced with immunoSEQ multiplex PCR; TCRdb's copy has only in-frame clones and lacks some. The sample shows 250,000 to 350,000 clones, around nine tenths of them seen only once. Material for sequencing was peripheral blood. The receptors were gathered from a woman aged 40 to 55 who had recovered from COVID-19.

The chain couples TRBV19 to TRBJ2-1; perhaps TRBD1 as D (5 bases). The CDR3 extends over 15 amino acids. V lost 3 bases to trimming and J lost 1 base, with 10 bases between them. Per germline, CDR1 LNHDA and CDR2 SQIVND (reference sequence). CDR3 in DNA: TGTGCCAGTAGTATTTGGGGCGTTTCCTACAATGAGCAGTTCTTC. This sequence encodes CASSIWGVSYNEQFF.

The rearrangement links TRBV19 to TRBJ1-4; 11 bases map to TRBD1. The germline V gene encodes CDR1 LNHDA and CDR2 SQIVND (reference sequence). The CDR3 consists of 18 residues. The J segment lost 1 base and the V segment lost 0 bases, leaving 4 bases of the junction unmatched. CDR3 region: CASSIDPDRGRTNEKLFF. The DNA for the CDR3 is TGTGCCAGTAGTATAGACCCGGACAGGGGGCGAACTAATGAAAAACTGTTTTTT.

The chain combines TRBV5-6 with TRBJ1-1; D is possibly TRBD1 (5 bases). Germline CDR1 SGHDT, CDR2 YYEEEE. This CDR3 region has 14 residues. V was pared by 3 bases and J by 8 bases, with 17 bases between. The CDR3 here is CASSSIQGTSEAFF. In nucleotides, the CDR3 is TGTGCCAGCAGCTCTATACAAGGGACTAGCGAAGCTTTCTTT.

The chain uses TRBV6-1 and TRBJ1-5, with a tentative D call TRBD1 (6 bases). This CDR3 spans 16 amino acids. Trimming stripped 1 base from V and 6 bases from J, with 16 bases between. Germline V gene lookup returns CDR1 MNHNS and CDR2 SASEGT. Here the CDR3 reads CASSEGWGLGSQPQHF. The CDR3, as DNA: TGTGCCAGCAGTGAAGGGTGGGGGCTCGGTAGTCAGCCCCAGCATTTT.

This clone has just one count. The chain has TRBV11-2 and TRBJ2-7; no reliable D call. Trimming shortened V by 4 bases and J by 3 bases, and 10 bases separated the two germline ends. CDR1 and CDR2 (germline): SGHAT, FQNNGV. This CDR3 comprises 13 residues. CDR3 protein: CASSSPPYYEQYF. In DNA form, the CDR3 reads TGTGCCAGCAGCTCCCCCCCGTACTACGAGCAGTACTTC.

The chain has TRBV18 and TRBJ2-5; D is uncertain. CDR3 length: 13 amino acids. The germline V gene has CDR1 KGHSH and CDR2 LQKENI. Trimming took off 2 bases at V and 4 bases at J, with 8 bases between the two ends. The CDR3 DNA is TGTGCCAGCTCACCAACAACCCCAGAGACCCAGTACTTC. Its translation is CASSPTTPETQYF.

V is TRBV3-1 (or the pseudogene TRBV3-2) and J is TRBJ1-1, with D unclear. The CDR3 is 14 amino acids. V lost 4 bases and J lost 5, with 14 bases in between. The V gene's germline CDR1 is LGHDT and CDR2 YNNKEL (reference sequence). The DNA of the CDR3 is TGTGCCAGCAGCCCGGAGGGCGCGAGTACTGAAGCTTTCTTT. Amino acid sequence: CASSPEGASTEAFF.

The chain couples TRBV5-1 to TRBJ1-1; the match to TRBD1 covers 8 bases. From germline, CDR1 is SGHRS and CDR2 YFSETQ. The CDR3 is 15 amino acids. Losses at the gene ends were 4 bases for V and 0 bases for J; bases not matched to a gene: 5. CDR3 loop: CASSAGQGLNTEAFF. The CDR3 DNA reads as TGCGCCAGCAGCGCCGGACAGGGACTGAACACTGAAGCTTTCTTT.

V and J are TRBV5-6 and TRBJ2-7; 11 bases fit TRBD2. The V segment lost 0 bases and the J segment 0 bases; nucleotides outside the gene matches: 8. CDR3 size: 18 residues. The V gene's germline CDR1 is SGHDT and CDR2 YYEEEE. The CDR3 DNA follows: TGTGCCAGCAGCTTGGGGGGACTAGCGGCCCCCAGCTCCTACGAGCAGTACTTC. Translating it yields CASSLGGLAAPSSYEQYF.

This chain uses TRBV7-3 with TRBJ2-1; D remains ambiguous. The germline V and J ends were trimmed by 2 bases and 4 bases, with 12 bases remaining between them. The CDR3 is 15 amino acids. Germline CDR1 and CDR2: SGHTA and FQGTGA. Here the CDR3 reads CASSLYGGGYNEQFF. For the CDR3, the DNA is TGTGCCAGCAGCTTATATGGCGGCGGTTACAATGAGCAGTTCTTC. Supplemented by reference TRBV7-3 and TRBJ2-1, the full variable domain reads GAGVSQTPSNKVTEKGKYVELRCDPISGHTALYWYRQSLGQGPEFLIYFQGTGAADDSGLPNDRFFAVRPEGSVSTLKIQRTERGDSAVYLCASSLYGGGYNEQFFGPGTRLTVL.

The J gene is TRBJ1-5, the V gene TRBV19; TRBD1 aligns across 10 bases. The germline V gene has CDR1 LNHDA and CDR2 SQIVND (reference sequence). The CDR3 runs 16 residues. Trimming took 3 bases from V and 6 from J; bases not matched to a gene: 8. As DNA, the CDR3 is TGTGCCAGTAGTATGGAAGGACAGGGGGTCCGTCAGCCCCAGCATTTT. Protein sequence: CASSMEGQGVRQPQHF.

The CDR3: CASRPDRGYEQYF. The CDR3 DNA reads TGTGCCAGTAGACCGGACAGGGGTTACGAGCAGTACTTC. The rearrangement uses TRBV19 and TRBJ2-7; 9 bases align to TRBD1. Germline V gene data show CDR1 as LNHDA and CDR2 as SQIVND (reference sequence). This CDR3 contains 13 residues. After removal of 6 bases from V and 4 bases from J, the junction contained 4 bases not matched to a gene.

The table lists this clone with a count of one. This chain joins TRBV30 and TRBJ1-4; D possibly corresponds to TRBD1 (5 bases). The V and J ends lost 0 bases and 11 bases respectively, with 19 bases between them. This CDR3 has 15 residues. Per germline, CDR1 GTSNPN and CDR2 SVGIG (reference sequence). DNA of the CDR3: TGTGCCTGGAGTGTAACCCCGACAGAGGAGGGGAAACTGTTTTTT. It encodes CAWSVTPTEEGKLFF.

The chain has TRBV5-1 and TRBJ1-4; possible D gene TRBD1, 6 bases. There are 14 residues in the CDR3. V dropped 4 bases and J dropped 2 bases, with 9 bases sitting between them. The germline V gene has CDR1 SGHRS and CDR2 YFSETQ. CDR3 in amino acids: CASSQGLTNEKLFF. The CDR3 nucleotides are TGCGCCAGCAGCCAGGGGTTGACTAATGAAAAACTGTTTTTT.

The chain recombines TRBV7-2 with TRBJ1-1, with D perhaps matching TRBD1 (6 bases). V lost 4 bases and J 6 bases, leaving 12 bases between the germline ends. CDR1 SGHTA and CDR2 FQGNSA come from the germline V gene. The CDR3 loop spans 13 amino acids. CDR3 coding DNA: TGTGCCAGCAGCTCAGGGGTTGAGGCTGAAGCTTTCTTT. It is translated as CASSSGVEAEAFF. The whole variable domain, remainder taken from reference TRBV7-2 and TRBJ1-1, is GAGVSQSPSNKVTEKGKDVELRCDPISGHTALYWYRQSLGQGLEFLIYFQGNSAPDKSGLPSDRFSAERTGGSVSTLTIQRTQQEDSAVYLCASSSGVEAEAFFGQGTRLTVV.

The chain links TRBV19 to TRBJ2-7; possibly TRBD1 for D (6 bases). The germline gives CDR1 LNHDA, CDR2 SQIVND (reference sequence). The CDR3 runs to 15 residues. V was pared by 4 bases and J by 3 bases, with 16 bases between. The CDR3 reads CASSRRTELNYEQYF. DNA for the CDR3: TGTGCCAGTAGTAGACGGACAGAATTGAACTACGAGCAGTACTTC.

V and J are TRBV18 and TRBJ2-5; 10 nucleotides agree with TRBD1. Per the germline V gene, CDR1 is KGHSH and CDR2 is LQKENI. V was clipped by 5 bases and J by 4 bases; unmatched bases: 10. This CDR3 spans 16 amino acids. DNA for the CDR3: TGTGCCAGCTCAGCGGGGACAGGGGTTTTTGGAGAGACCCAGTACTTC. It codes for CASSAGTGVFGETQYF.

The chain recombines TRBV14 with TRBJ2-4; 8 bases agree with TRBD2. The CDR3 extends over 14 amino acids. Germline values: CDR1 SGHDN, CDR2 FVKESK. J gave up 10 bases and V 4 bases, and 9 bases lay outside the gene matches. CDR3 amino acids: CASSRSGTRGIQYF. The CDR3, as DNA: TGTGCCAGCAGCCGATCCGGGACTAGGGGTATTCAGTACTTC.

In its sample, this clone was seen once. This chain uses TRBV11-3 with TRBJ2-1; TRBD2 aligns across 9 bases. CDR3 length: 15 residues. Per germline, CDR1 SGHNT and CDR2 YENEEA. Unmatched junction bases numbered 8, after V lost 6 bases and J lost 5 bases. The CDR3 DNA is TGTGCCAGCAGGGGAAGACTAGCGGCGAACAATGAGCAGTTCTTC. As protein: CASRGRLAANNEQFF.

The table lists this clone with a few counts. The chain recombines TRBV6-5 with TRBJ2-1, with D possibly TRBD2 on 6 matching bases. The CDR3 is 15 amino acids. Trimming took off 7 bases at V and 7 bases at J, with 20 bases between the two ends. Germline CDR1 is MNHEY and CDR2 is SVGAGI. The DNA of the CDR3 is TGTGCCAGCATGGGGGGAGCGGCGGGGACTAATGAGCAGTTCTTC. Its protein is CASMGGAAGTNEQFF.

V usage is TRBV4-1 and J usage is TRBJ2-1, with D tentatively TRBD1 (5 bases). The CDR3 sequence is 15 residues long. Germline-derived CDR1 and CDR2 are MGHRA and YSYEKL. V dropped 4 bases and J dropped 4 bases, with 14 bases sitting between them. This CDR3 is CASSLRTTSYNEQFF. The CDR3 DNA sequence: TGCGCCAGCAGCCTTCGGACAACGTCTTACAATGAGCAGTTCTTC.

This chain uses TRBV11-3 with TRBJ1-2; TRBD1 might be the D (6 bases). Trimming removed 5 bases at V and 5 bases at J, with 12 bases between. Looked up from germline, CDR1 is SGHNT and CDR2 is YENEEA. This CDR3 is 13 amino acids long. The CDR3 DNA reads TGTGCCAGCAGCCGACAGGAAGGGTATGGCTACACCTTC. This codes for CASSRQEGYGYTF.

This chain uses TRBV3-1 (or the pseudogene TRBV3-2) with TRBJ2-1; the match to TRBD2 covers 9 bases. V gave up 1 base and J gave up 2 bases; unmatched junction bases: 9. The CDR3 has 18 amino acids. CDR1 is LGHDT, CDR2 YNNKEL, per germline (reference sequence). CDR3 region: CASSQGGSGSITYNEQFF. CDR3 nucleotide sequence: TGTGCCAGCAGCCAAGGTGGTAGCGGGAGTATAACCTACAATGAGCAGTTCTTC.

This clone was counted a single time. The rearrangement uses TRBV6-6 and TRBJ1-1, with unresolved D. The CDR3 is 14 amino acids. Per germline, CDR1 MNHNY and CDR2 SVGAGI (reference sequence). Trimming stripped 3 bases from V and 1 base from J, with 9 bases between. CDR3 amino acids: CASSYADQNTEAFF. In nucleotides, the CDR3 is TGTGCCAGCAGTTATGCGGATCAGAACACTGAAGCTTTCTTT.

The genes are TRBV11-2 and TRBJ2-7, with D unclear. V was clipped by 0 bases and J by 3 bases, with 9 bases between them. Germline CDR1 reads SGHAT; CDR2 reads FQNNGV. The CDR3 is 14 amino acids. CDR3 in DNA: TGTGCCAGCAGCTTAGATCAACAGATCTACGAGCAGTACTTC. The encoded protein is CASSLDQQIYEQYF.